This TCR beta chain derives from a study of blood T cell repertoires in COVID-19. Background on the study: PBMCs, B-cell-depleted T cells, or T cells were the source of the cDNA or gDNA that made up the material.

This clone has more than one count but fewer than ten. The V gene's germline CDR1 is MNHNS and CDR2 SASEGT. V lost 1 base and J lost 2, with 15 bases in between. The CDR3 totals 16 residues. The repertoire was sequenced with immunoSEQ multiplex PCR; TCRdb's copy has only in-frame clones and lacks some. The table lists about 200,000 clones, about 88% of them singletons, with about 6.3% in the top ten. This chain uses TRBV6-1 with TRBJ2-7, with D possibly TRBD2 on 6 matching bases. This TCR was recovered from a man aged 35 to 55 with active or convalescent COVID-19. The specimen sequenced was peripheral blood. CDR3 amino acids: CASSEGFGSGPYEQYF. CDR3 sequence (DNA): TGTGCCAGCAGTGAAGGTTTCGGTAGCGGTCCCTACGAGCAGTACTTC.